The 5 T cell receptor beta chains reported below all come from one sample, sequenced in a study of cytomegalovirus exposure and HLA in healthy donors. Amplification used 60 Vbeta primers and 13 Jbeta primers. Sequencing was performed with immunoSEQ multiplex PCR; in TCRdb, only in-frame clones are kept and a portion is missing. The table shows under 200,000 clones, with 84% occurring only once. Sequencing was performed on PBMCs. The receptors shown here come from a boy aged 5-17 years in good health and CMV-seronegative.

This chain links TRBV9 with TRBJ1-4; tentatively, D is TRBD1 (6 bases). The germline CDR1 and CDR2 sequences are SGDLS and YYNGEE. The V end was cut by 0 bases, the J end by 8 bases, with 14 bases between. The CDR3 extends over 15 amino acids. CDR3 in amino acids: CASSVVGGQGEKLFF. The DNA for the CDR3 is TGTGCCAGCAGCGTAGTCGGGGGGCAAGGAGAAAAACTGTTTTTT.

CDR3 sequence: CASRPGVADTQYF. CDR3 nucleotide sequence: TGCGCCAGCCGACCAGGGGTAGCAGATACGCAGTATTTT. This sequence joins TRBV5-1 and TRBJ2-3; a weak D match, TRBD1 (6 bases). From germline, CDR1 is SGHRS and CDR2 YFSETQ. The CDR3 is 13 residues long. The germline V and J ends were trimmed by 7 bases and 4 bases, with 13 bases remaining between them.

In the case of this clone: Germline and junction disagree at one end, which may indicate a read error. The chain couples TRBV6-1 to TRBJ1-2; D uncertain. The CDR3 has 14 residues. Per the germline V gene, CDR1 is MNHNS and CDR2 is SASEGT. The CDR3 sequence is CASSEEDGGNGYTF. Here the CDR3 DNA reads TGTGCCAGCAGCGAAGAGGACGGAGGGAATGGCTACACCTTC.

This chain joins TRBV9 and TRBJ2-7; TRBD2 is a possible D gene (6 bases). V shed 2 bases and J shed 3 bases, with 15 bases lying between them. The CDR3 consists of 15 residues. The germline CDR1 and CDR2 sequences are SGDLS and YYNGEE. CDR3 bases: TGTGCCAGCAGCGTGGGGACCACGGGGGTCTACGAGCAGTACTTC. The encoded protein is CASSVGTTGVYEQYF.

This chain joins TRBV6-7 and TRBJ1-3; possibly TRBD1 for D (6 bases). TRBV6-7 is an ORF, and what it does is uncertain. The CDR3 has 17 residues. The ends were cut back, 6 bases at V and 0 bases at J, with 18 bases in the middle. CDR3 in DNA: TGTGCCAGCAGCCTAAATGAGATACAGGGCTCTGGAAACACCATATATTTT. Translating gives CASSLNEIQGSGNTIYF.